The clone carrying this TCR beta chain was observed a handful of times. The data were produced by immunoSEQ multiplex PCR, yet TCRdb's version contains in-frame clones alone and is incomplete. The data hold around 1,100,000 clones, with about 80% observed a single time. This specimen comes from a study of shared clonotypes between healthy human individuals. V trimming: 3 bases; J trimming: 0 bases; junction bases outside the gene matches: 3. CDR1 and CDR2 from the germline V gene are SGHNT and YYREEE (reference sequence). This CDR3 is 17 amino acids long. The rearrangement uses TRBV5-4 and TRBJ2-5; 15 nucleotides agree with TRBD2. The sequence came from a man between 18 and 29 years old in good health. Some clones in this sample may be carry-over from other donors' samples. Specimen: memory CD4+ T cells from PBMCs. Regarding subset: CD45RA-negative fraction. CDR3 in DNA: TGTGCCAGCAGCTCCGGGACTAGCGGGAGGCACCAAGAGACCCAGTACTTC. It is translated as CASSSGTSGRHQETQYF.